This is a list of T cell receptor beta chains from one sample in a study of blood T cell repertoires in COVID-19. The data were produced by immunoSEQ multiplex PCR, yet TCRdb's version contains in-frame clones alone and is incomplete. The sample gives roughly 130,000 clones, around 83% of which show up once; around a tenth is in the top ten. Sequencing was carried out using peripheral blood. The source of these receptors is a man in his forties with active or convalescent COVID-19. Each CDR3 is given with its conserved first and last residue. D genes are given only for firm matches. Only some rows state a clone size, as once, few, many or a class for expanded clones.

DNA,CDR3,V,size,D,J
TGTGCCAGCAGCCCCCGGGTGTTAGCGGGGGGGAACACCGGGGAGCTGTTTTTT,CASSPRVLAGGNTGELFF,TRBV7-2,.,TRBD2,TRBJ2-2
TGTGCCAGCAGCTTTCGGGGGGTCTACGAGCAGTACTTC,CASSFRGVYEQYF,TRBV7-8,.,TRBD2,TRBJ2-7
TGCGCCAGCAGCGCAGGGTGGGTGAACACTGAAGCTTTCTTT,CASSAGWVNTEAFF,TRBV5-1,.,.,TRBJ1-1
TGTGCCAGCAGCCAAAGTCCGACTAGCGCCTACGAGCAGTACTTC,CASSQSPTSAYEQYF,TRBV14,.,TRBD2,TRBJ2-7
TGTGCCAGCAGCCAAGCTCTTGCAGGGGGCACAGATACGCAGTATTTT,CASSQALAGGTDTQYF,TRBV3-1/TRBV3-2,.,.,TRBJ2-3
TGTGCCAGCAGCATCCAGGGGGCTCAGTGGGGCGGGGAGCTGTTTTTT,CASSIQGAQWGGELFF,TRBV11-1,.,TRBD1,TRBJ2-2
TGTGCCAGCAGCTTATTGGGACAGGGCAACTCTGGAAACACCATATATTTT,CASSLLGQGNSGNTIYF,TRBV7-2,few,TRBD1,TRBJ1-3
TGCGCCAGCAGCCAGATGTCTGGGACAGCGAATTCACCCCTCCACTTT,CASSQMSGTANSPLHF,TRBV4-3,.,TRBD1,TRBJ1-6
TGTGCCAGCTCATCCGGGTGGATTTCTGGAAACACCATATATTTT,CASSSGWISGNTIYF,TRBV18,.,.,TRBJ1-3
TGTGCCTGGACCCGAGGGCCATCTGGCAATCAGCCCCAGCATTTT,CAWTRGPSGNQPQHF,TRBV30,once,.,TRBJ1-5
TGTGCCAGCTCACCTCAATACAGGGGAGACGGCTATGGCTACACCTTC,CASSPQYRGDGYGYTF,TRBV18,.,TRBD1,TRBJ1-2
TGTGCCTGGAGCGGGACTAGCGGATTCCTCGAGCAGTACTTC,CAWSGTSGFLEQYF,TRBV30,.,TRBD2,TRBJ2-7
TGTGCCAGCAGCCTTGGACAATACAATGAGCAGTTCTTC,CASSLGQYNEQFF,TRBV12-3/TRBV12-4,.,.,TRBJ2-1
TGTGCCAGCAGCACGACAGGGGGCCCCCAGTATTTT,CASSTTGGPQYF,TRBV3-1/TRBV3-2,few,TRBD1,TRBJ2-3
TGTGCCACTCATAGAGGGGGGGTCTACGAGCAGTACTTC,CATHRGGVYEQYF,TRBV24-1,once,.,TRBJ2-7
TGCGCCAGCACCACCAACCCGACAGGGGGCTATGGCTACACCTTC,CASTTNPTGGYGYTF,TRBV5-1,.,TRBD1,TRBJ1-2
TGCGCCAGCAGTGAGTCGAGGACTCCTCCCTATACGCAGTATTTT,CASSESRTPPYTQYF,TRBV10-1,.,.,TRBJ2-3
TGTGCCAGTAGTTCTTCGGGGTCTGGAAACACCATATATTTT,CASSSSGSGNTIYF,TRBV19,.,.,TRBJ1-3
TGTGCCACTATATCCGGGACAGGGTTGTTTGGCTACACCTTC,CATISGTGLFGYTF,TRBV10-3,.,TRBD1,TRBJ1-2
TGCAGTGCTAGTCCAGCGGGGCAAGAGACCCAGTACTTC,CSASPAGQETQYF,TRBV20-1,once,TRBD2,TRBJ2-5
TGTGCCAGCAGTGCCCCGCGACAGCGACAGCAGCCCCAGCATTTT,CASSAPRQRQQPQHF,TRBV28,.,.,TRBJ1-5
TGCGCCAGCAGCTTGGAGTCCAGGGTCCAAGAGACCCAGTACTTC,CASSLESRVQETQYF,TRBV5-1,.,.,TRBJ2-5
TGTGCCAGCAGCTTAAGGGCAGGGGGCTATAATTCACCCCTCCACTTT,CASSLRAGGYNSPLHF,TRBV11-2,.,TRBD1,TRBJ1-6
TGTGCCAGCACCTCGCAGGGGAATAGCAATCAGCCCCAGCATTTT,CASTSQGNSNQPQHF,TRBV6-5,.,.,TRBJ1-5
TGTGCCAGCCGTTCGGACAGCTACGAGCAGTACTTC,CASRSDSYEQYF,TRBV7-2,once,.,TRBJ2-7
TGTGCCAGCAGCTTAGCCTTATCCGGGAATCAGCCCCAGCATTTT,CASSLALSGNQPQHF,TRBV7-2,.,.,TRBJ1-5
TGTGCCAGTCGGGACAAGAACACCGGGGAGCTGTTTTTT,CASRDKNTGELFF,TRBV19,.,.,TRBJ2-2
TGTGCCAGCAGTTACCCGGACAGGGGAGGCACTGAAGCTTTCTTT,CASSYPDRGGTEAFF,TRBV6-5,.,TRBD1,TRBJ1-1
TGTGCTAGTGGTTCGCGGACAGCTACATCTCCGACCCAGTACTTC,CASGSRTATSPTQYF,TRBV12-5,.,.,TRBJ2-5
TGCGCCAGCAGCTTGAGCTCGACTAGCCGAGGAAATGAGCAGTTCTTC,CASSLSSTSRGNEQFF,TRBV5-1,.,TRBD2,TRBJ2-1
TGCAGCGTTTCCCCTAGACTAGCCAACAATGAGCAGTTCTTC,CSVSPRLANNEQFF,TRBV29-1,.,TRBD2,TRBJ2-1
TGTGCCAGCAGCCGGACAGGGCGGTTGGGCATTCAGTACTTC,CASSRTGRLGIQYF,TRBV28,.,TRBD1,TRBJ2-4
TGTGCCAGCAGCCGGGACACCCCGTGGGTCTATGGCTACACCTTC,CASSRDTPWVYGYTF,TRBV28,.,.,TRBJ1-2
TGTGCCTGGAGCGCCACAGGGTTTGGTGGCTACACCTTC,CAWSATGFGGYTF,TRBV30,.,.,TRBJ1-2
TGTGCCAGCAGCTTAGTAGGGACAGGTCAGACAGATACGCAGTATTTT,CASSLVGTGQTDTQYF,TRBV7-2,.,TRBD1,TRBJ2-3
TGTGCCAGCAGTTTATTGCGGGGTTTCATGAACACTGAAGCTTTCTTT,CASSLLRGFMNTEAFF,TRBV27,.,.,TRBJ1-1
TGTGCCAGCAGCCCGGACAGGGCCTATGGCTACACCTTC,CASSPDRAYGYTF,TRBV11-2,once,TRBD1,TRBJ1-2
TGTGCCAGCAGCCAGGACGGACAGGGAGGCGATCAGCCCCAGCATTTT,CASSQDGQGGDQPQHF,TRBV4-2,.,TRBD1,TRBJ1-5
TGTGCCAGCAGCCCACAGACTAGCGGGGGTATAGATACGCAGTATTTT,CASSPQTSGGIDTQYF,TRBV7-7,.,TRBD2,TRBJ2-3
TGTGCCAGCAGCTTATATGCAGATACGCAGTATTTT,CASSLYADTQYF,TRBV7-2,.,.,TRBJ2-3
TGTGCCAGCAGCCAAGATCACCGGGAAGATCAGCCCCAGCATTTT,CASSQDHREDQPQHF,TRBV3-1/TRBV3-2,.,.,TRBJ1-5
TGCGCCAGCAGTGAGTCAGCAGGGGGCCTAGCAGATACGCAGTATTTT,CASSESAGGLADTQYF,TRBV10-1,.,TRBD1,TRBJ2-3
TGTGCCAGCTCACCTTCCGGGACAGGTAACTACGAGCAGTACTTC,CASSPSGTGNYEQYF,TRBV18,.,TRBD1,TRBJ2-7
TGTGCCAGCAGCTTACAGGGGGCCCCAGGTCAACTGTTTTTT,CASSLQGAPGQLFF,TRBV5-4,.,TRBD1,TRBJ1-4
TGTGCCAGCAGATTAGAGGCGGGATCCTATAATTCACCCCTCCACTTT,CASRLEAGSYNSPLHF,TRBV27,.,.,TRBJ1-6
TGTGCCAGCAGTTGGGAGCGGGGGGGGTATGAGCAGTTCTTC,CASSWERGGYEQFF,TRBV6-6,.,TRBD2,TRBJ2-1
TGTGCCAGCAGCTTGGGTAAAGGGGGCTATGGCTACACCTTC,CASSLGKGGYGYTF,TRBV5-6,.,.,TRBJ1-2
TGCGCCAGCAGCTTGGCAGGGACAGGTAGTGTAGAGACCCAGTACTTC,CASSLAGTGSVETQYF,TRBV5-1,.,TRBD1,TRBJ2-5
TGTGCCATCAAGGGACAGGAGCCCTATCAGCCCCAGCATTTT,CAIKGQEPYQPQHF,TRBV10-3,.,TRBD1,TRBJ1-5
TGTGCCAGCAGCTTGGGGGGGGCAAGCAATCAGCCCCAGCATTTT,CASSLGGASNQPQHF,TRBV13,.,.,TRBJ1-5
TGTGCCAGCACCGCGAAGAGCGGCCTCCGTGAGACCCAGTACTTC,CASTAKSGLRETQYF,TRBV11-1,.,.,TRBJ2-5
TGTGCCTGGAGTGTACGGCAGGGCCATCAGCCCCAGCATTTT,CAWSVRQGHQPQHF,TRBV30,.,.,TRBJ1-5
TGTGCCAGCAGCCCGAGACAGAGCTCTGGAAACACCATATATTTT,CASSPRQSSGNTIYF,TRBV6-6,.,.,TRBJ1-3
TGTGCTAGTGGTTTTATTATAGGACCGGGACAAAGATACGAGCAGTACTTC,CASGFIIGPGQRYEQYF,TRBV12-5,.,.,TRBJ2-7
TGTGCCAGCAGCACGACAGGGGGCGACGAGACCCAGTACTTC,CASSTTGGDETQYF,TRBV7-3,.,TRBD1,TRBJ2-5
TGTGCCATCAGTGAAACGGGGTATACAGATACGCAGTATTTT,CAISETGYTDTQYF,TRBV10-3,.,.,TRBJ2-3
TGTGCCAGCTCACCTATGACAGGTTATAATTCACCCCTCCACTTT,CASSPMTGYNSPLHF,TRBV18,.,.,TRBJ1-6
TGTGCCACCAGTGATCACAGGGGACCCCAAGAGACCCAGTACTTC,CATSDHRGPQETQYF,TRBV24-1,.,TRBD1,TRBJ2-5
TGTGCCAGCAGCCTCGGGCGGTTAAGCGGGGCTAGCACAGATACGCAGTATTTT,CASSLGRLSGASTDTQYF,TRBV14,.,TRBD2,TRBJ2-3
TGTGCCAGCAGCTTAGGGTCTCTAGCGGACAGCACAGATACGCAGTATTTT,CASSLGSLADSTDTQYF,TRBV11-2,.,TRBD2,TRBJ2-3